This T cell receptor (beta chain) was sequenced in a study of blood T cell repertoires in COVID-19. Turning to the study itself: Samples came from the United States, Italy and Spain, spanning acute and convalescent COVID-19. T cells, B-cell-depleted T cells, or PBMCs supplied cDNA or gDNA.

Authors' data handling: Estimates of nucleated cell counts were drawn from the amplification of reference gene primers. The method was immunoSEQ multiplex PCR; TCRdb's version includes in-frame clones alone and lacks a portion of them. The DNA gave D and trimming, while V, J and clone size come from that table. The table includes approximately 500,000 clones, roughly nine tenths detected once. Seattle researchers signed up patients amid active infection and tracked them longitudinally. This receptor was identified in a woman between 45 and 65 years old with COVID-19, enrolled during active disease. The specimen sequenced was peripheral blood.

This chain's CDR3 is CASSITGTSPLHF. For the CDR3, the DNA is TGTGCCAGCAGTATTACAGGGACTTCACCCCTCCACTTT. The chain joins TRBV27 to TRBJ1-6; possible D gene TRBD1, 6 bases. CDR3 length equals 13 residues. Trimming shortened V by 5 bases and J by 9 bases, and 11 bases separated the two germline ends. From germline, CDR1 is MNHEY and CDR2 SMNVEV (reference sequence).